A single T cell receptor (beta chain) is shown here with its context. Its matching antigen is unknown. The sample is drawn from a study of lymphopenia after photon versus proton radiotherapy. Overall study findings and caveats: Proton therapy kept repertoires fairly stable, unlike photons, which gained effector/memory cells. After the lymphocyte nadir, photon-treated repertoires showed oligoclonal expansion, especially of CD8+ Temra cells.

With 4 bases clipped from V and 6 bases from J, the junction kept 11 bases outside the gene matches. CDR3 length equals 16 residues. CDR1 MGHDK and CDR2 SYGVNS come from the germline V gene. The method was immunoSEQ multiplex PCR; TCRdb's version includes in-frame clones alone and lacks a portion of them. The sample has around 50,000 clones; about 88% are singletons. The sample consisted of peripheral blood, taken from a patient treated with proton-based radiotherapy. The clonotype originates from a man between 60 and 70 years old with pancreatic cancer. This rearrangement joins TRBV25-1 to TRBJ2-2, with 7 bases fitting TRBD2. CDR3 DNA: TGTGCCAGCAGTGTTGGGTTGGCGGGAGTTTCCGGGGAGCTGTTTTTT. This encodes CASSVGLAGVSGELFF.